These 18 T cell receptor beta chains were all obtained from the same sample, sequenced in a study of shared clonotypes between healthy human individuals. CD8 cells regarded as naive lacked CD45RO, were positively chosen for CCR7, and omitted terminally differentiated effector memory CD45RA+ cells. Only in-frame clones appear in the TCRdb table, and some are missing; sequencing was by immunoSEQ multiplex PCR. The repertoire has about 2.2 million clones, around 93% of them found once; the top ten carry around 1.7%. The sequencing input was naive CD8+ T cells from PBMCs. The receptors here all came from a man aged 18-30 years in good health. Some clones in this sample may be carry-over from other donors' samples.

The chain uses TRBV4-1 and TRBJ2-7; D gene unclear. V shed 4 bases and J shed 0 bases, with 19 bases lying between them. The CDR3 spans 17 residues. The germline gives CDR1 MGHRA, CDR2 YSYEKL. The CDR3 DNA follows: TGCGCCAGCAGCCCGCAGATGGGTGTTTCAAGCTCCTACGAGCAGTACTTC. Residues: CASSPQMGVSSSYEQYF.

This chain uses TRBV9 with TRBJ1-5; D gene ambiguous. Trimming stripped 3 bases from V and 5 bases from J, with 12 bases between. There are 14 residues in the CDR3. Germline-derived CDR1 and CDR2 are SGDLS and YYNGEE. The CDR3 DNA is TGTGCCAGCAGCGAATGGGCATCCGATCAGCCCCAGCATTTT. Translating gives CASSEWASDQPQHF.

This clone was counted between two and nine times. J is TRBJ1-1 and V is TRBV5-6; D gene uncertain. The length of the CDR3 is 13 residues. The germline V gene has CDR1 SGHDT and CDR2 YYEEEE. Deletions cut 1 base from V and 0 bases from J, with 4 bases between. DNA of the CDR3: TGTGCCAGCAGCTTGAGGATGAACACTGAAGCTTTCTTT. Translation gives CASSLRMNTEAFF.

The chain is built from TRBV7-6 and TRBJ2-3; D is possibly TRBD1 or TRBD2 (5 bases each). The CDR3 is 18 amino acids. Germline values: CDR1 SGHVS, CDR2 FNYEAQ. Trimming left V 0 bases short and J 1 base short, with 17 bases between. CDR3 region: CASSLAVAGAPGTDTQYF. The CDR3 bases are TGTGCCAGCAGCTTAGCTGTAGCCGGGGCCCCAGGCACAGATACGCAGTATTTT.

The gene calls are TRBV5-1 and TRBJ2-3; D tentatively reads TRBD1 or TRBD2 (5 bases each). Deletions cut 3 bases from V and 2 bases from J, with 13 bases between. The germline CDR1 and CDR2 sequences are SGHRS and YFSETQ. CDR3 size: 15 residues. The CDR3 region is CASSWAGGYTDTQYF. CDR3 coding DNA: TGCGCCAGCAGCTGGGCTGGGGGATACACAGATACGCAGTATTTT.

This chain connects TRBV19 to TRBJ2-2; 11 nucleotides line up with TRBD2. Germline CDR1 is LNHDA and CDR2 is SQIVND (reference sequence). V gave up 5 bases and J gave up 0 bases; unmatched junction bases: 8. The CDR3 runs to 18 residues. CDR3 residues: CASSPGLAGGPNTGELFF. The CDR3 DNA reads as TGTGCCAGTAGTCCCGGCCTAGCGGGAGGACCGAACACCGGGGAGCTGTTTTTT.

Remarks on this clone: The same CDR3 can be traced to other DNA sequences in this sample. CDR3 region: CASSLFTGSTDTQYF. The DNA of the CDR3 is TGTGCCAGCAGTTTATTTACGGGAAGCACAGATACGCAGTATTTT. The V gene is TRBV28, the J gene TRBJ2-3; possibly TRBD2 for D (5 bases). The CDR3 is 15 residues long. Trimming pared 1 base from V and 0 bases from J, leaving 8 bases between. The germline CDR1 and CDR2 sequences are MDHEN and SYDVKM.

This clone was picked up one time. V and J are TRBV4-3 and TRBJ2-3, with a possible D match to TRBD2 (5 bases). The germline V gene has CDR1 LGHNA and CDR2 YSLEER. The CDR3 consists of 14 residues. V was shortened by 3 bases and J by 0 bases, with 7 bases between the two germline ends. The CDR3 sequence: CASSHRDSTDTQYF. DNA of the CDR3: TGCGCCAGCAGCCACCGGGATAGCACAGATACGCAGTATTTT.

This clone occurred once. V is TRBV7-9 and J is TRBJ2-3; perhaps TRBD1 as D (6 bases). CDR3 size: 18 residues. Germline V gives CDR1 SEHNR, CDR2 FQNEAQ (reference sequence). Deletions cut 5 bases from V and 0 bases from J, with 21 bases between. CDR3: CASSPADPGTTSTDTQYF. CDR3 bases: TGTGCCAGCAGCCCAGCCGACCCGGGGACAACCAGCACAGATACGCAGTATTTT.

The rearrangement uses TRBV11-3 and TRBJ2-1; D remains unclear. The CDR3 has 14 amino acids. The V end was cut by 1 base, the J end by 5 bases, with 9 bases between. Looked up from germline, CDR1 is SGHNT and CDR2 is YENEEA. The CDR3 DNA reads TGTGCCAGCAGCTTAGTTGGCAGCGACAATGAGCAGTTCTTC. Translation gives CASSLVGSDNEQFF.

CDR3 sequence (DNA): TGTGCCAGCCAGGCGGCGCTGAACACCGGGGAGCTGTTTTTT. Its translation is CASQAALNTGELFF. This chain joins TRBV6-6 and TRBJ2-2, with D hard to call. Germline V gene data show CDR1 as MNHNY and CDR2 as SVGAGI (reference sequence). The CDR3 runs to 14 residues. V was cut by 8 bases and J by 1 base, with 11 bases left in between.

The rearrangement uses TRBV6-5 and TRBJ2-7; TRBD1 agrees at 8 bases. The germline V gene encodes CDR1 MNHEY and CDR2 SVGAGI. V gave up 10 bases and J gave up 5 bases; unmatched junction bases: 16. The CDR3 has 15 residues. The CDR3 coding sequence is TGTGCCACCACCTTACCCAGGGGGCGCGGAGACGAGCAGTACTTC. This translates into CATTLPRGRGDEQYF.

This clone was counted once. The genes are TRBV5-1 and TRBJ2-7; 10 positions match TRBD2. The junction had 6 bases not matched to a gene; V was cut back by 3 bases and J by 3 bases. The CDR3 loop spans 15 amino acids. Germline V gene lookup returns CDR1 SGHRS and CDR2 YFSETQ. CDR3 region: CASSWASGRIYEQYF. Written as DNA, the CDR3 is TGCGCCAGCAGCTGGGCTAGCGGGAGAATCTACGAGCAGTACTTC.

The chain uses TRBV11-1 and TRBJ2-7; 9 nucleotides line up with TRBD2. The germline V gene has CDR1 SGHAT and CDR2 FQDESV (reference sequence). The CDR3 totals 18 residues. The V segment lost 0 bases and the J segment 2 bases; nucleotides outside the gene matches: 11. The CDR3 nucleotides are TGTGCCAGCAGCTTAGCGGGGGCCCCGGCTAGCGGGGCCTACGAGCAGTACTTC. Translation gives CASSLAGAPASGAYEQYF.

This clone was counted once. In the same sample, other DNA sequences code for this CDR3. The chain links TRBV4-1 to TRBJ2-7; 7 positions agree with TRBD1. Trimming removed 3 bases from V and 2 bases from J; junction bases left unmatched: 7. The V gene's germline CDR1 is MGHRA and CDR2 YSYEKL. The CDR3 spans 15 residues. The CDR3 is CASSHTGQPAYEQYF. The CDR3, as DNA: TGCGCCAGCAGCCACACGGGACAGCCGGCCTACGAGCAGTACTTC.

In its sample, this clone was seen many times. Other DNA sequences from this sample encode an identical CDR3 as well. The chain uses TRBV7-9 and TRBJ1-1; D uncertain. The CDR3 totals 13 residues. CDR1 SEHNR and CDR2 FQNEAQ come from the germline V gene (reference sequence). The V end was cut by 1 base, the J end by 3 bases, with 6 bases between. The CDR3 nucleotides are TGTGCCAGCAGCTTAGGTGGTCACACTGAAGCTTTCTTT. Its protein is CASSLGGHTEAFF.

CDR3 residues: CASSPARQIFTIYF. DNA for the CDR3: TGTGCCAGCAGTCCGGCCCGACAGATCTTCACCATATATTTT. This rearrangement joins TRBV28 to TRBJ1-3, with D possibly being TRBD1 (5 bases). The CDR3 is made up of 14 amino acids. The V gene's germline CDR1 is MDHEN and CDR2 SYDVKM. Trimming took 5 bases from V and 9 from J, leaving 17 bases between them.

The chain uses TRBV6-1 and TRBJ1-2, with 7 nucleotides matching TRBD1. V lost 0 bases and J lost 4; bases outside the gene matches: 5. Germline V CDR1 and CDR2: MNHNS, SASEGT. The CDR3 loop spans 15 amino acids. The CDR3 nucleotides read TGTGCCAGCAGTGAAGCAGGAGGGACAGCCTATGGCTACACCTTC. Its protein product is CASSEAGGTAYGYTF.